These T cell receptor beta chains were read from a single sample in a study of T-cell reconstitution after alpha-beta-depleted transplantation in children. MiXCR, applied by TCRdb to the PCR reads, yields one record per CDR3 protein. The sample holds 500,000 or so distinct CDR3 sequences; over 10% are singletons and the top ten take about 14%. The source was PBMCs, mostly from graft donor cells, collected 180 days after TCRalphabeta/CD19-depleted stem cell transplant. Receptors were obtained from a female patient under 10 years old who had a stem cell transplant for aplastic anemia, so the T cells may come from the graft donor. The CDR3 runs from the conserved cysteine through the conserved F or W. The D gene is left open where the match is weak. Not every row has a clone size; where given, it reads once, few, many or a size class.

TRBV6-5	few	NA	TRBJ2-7	TGTGCCAGCAGTTACTCGGCAGCGCCGAGCTCCTACGAGCAGTACTTC	CASSYSAAPSSYEQYF
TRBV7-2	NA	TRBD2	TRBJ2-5	TGTGCCAGCAGCTCCCGGACTAGCGGGTGGCAAGAGACCCAGTACTTC	CASSSRTSGWQETQYF
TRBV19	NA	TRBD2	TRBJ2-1	TGTGCCAGTAGTATGCTAGCGGGGGGGGAGCAGTTCTTC	CASSMLAGGEQFF
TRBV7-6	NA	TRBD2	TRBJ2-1	TGTGCCAGCAGCCAACACGGACTAGCCGGAACGTACAATGAGCAGTTCTTC	CASSQHGLAGTYNEQFF
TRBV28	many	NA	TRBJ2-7	TGTGCCAGCAGTGGGGGGGCAGGGGGACGGTACGAGCAGTACTTC	CASSGGAGGRYEQYF
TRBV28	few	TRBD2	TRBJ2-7	TGTGCCAGCAGTACTTGGGGGCTAGCGGGAACCTACGAGCAGTACTTC	CASSTWGLAGTYEQYF
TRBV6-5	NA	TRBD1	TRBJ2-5	TGTGCCAGCAGTTACTTTACCGTGGACAGGGCGGAGACCCAGTACTTC	CASSYFTVDRAETQYF
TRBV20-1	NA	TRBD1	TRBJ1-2	TGCAAATACGACAGGGGGTACTATGGCTACACCTTC	CKYDRGYYGYTF
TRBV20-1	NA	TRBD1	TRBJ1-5	TGTAGTGCAAAACCAGGGACAGCTAATCAGCCCCAGCATTTT	CSAKPGTANQPQHF
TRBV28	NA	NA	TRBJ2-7	TGTGCCAGCGGTCAGGGGACGTTGGAGCAGTACTTC	CASGQGTLEQYF
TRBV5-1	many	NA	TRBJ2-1	TGCGCCAGCAGCCGAGACTCGAGCTCCTACAATGAGCAGTTCTTC	CASSRDSSSYNEQFF
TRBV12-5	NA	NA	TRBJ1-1	TGTGCTAGTGGTTCAAACAGGGTTGGCACTGAAGCTTTCTTT	CASGSNRVGTEAFF
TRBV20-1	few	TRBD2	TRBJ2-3	TGCAGTGCTAGAGGACTAGCGGGAGCGGAAGATACGCAGTATTTT	CSARGLAGAEDTQYF
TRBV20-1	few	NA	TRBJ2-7	TGCAGTGCTTCACGGGACACCTCCTACGAGCAGTACTTC	CSASRDTSYEQYF
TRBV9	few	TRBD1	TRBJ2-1	TGTGCCAGCAGCGCCACAGGGGGCGAGAACAATGAGCAGTTCTTC	CASSATGGENNEQFF
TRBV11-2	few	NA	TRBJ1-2	TGTGCCAGCAGACCGACTCGAATGGCCTATGGCTACACCTTC	CASRPTRMAYGYTF
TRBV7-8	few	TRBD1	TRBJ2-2	TGTGCCAGCAGATATTTTTGGACAGGGGAGGACGGGGAGCTGTTTTTT	CASRYFWTGEDGELFF
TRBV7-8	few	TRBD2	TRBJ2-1	TGTGCCAGCAGCTTCGGACTAGCGGGAGGGGGGAATGAGCAGTTCTTC	CASSFGLAGGGNEQFF
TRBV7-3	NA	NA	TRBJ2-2	TGTGCCAGCAGCCTAACTCAGGTTGGGAACACCGGGGAGCTGTTTTTT	CASSLTQVGNTGELFF
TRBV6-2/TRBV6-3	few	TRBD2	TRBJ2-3	TGTGCCAGCAGGTGGACTAGCGGGATAGATACGCAGTATTTT	CASRWTSGIDTQYF
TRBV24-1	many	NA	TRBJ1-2	TGTGCCACCAGTGTCCCTTGGAACTCTAACTATGGCTACACCTTC	CATSVPWNSNYGYTF
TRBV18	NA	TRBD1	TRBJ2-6	TGTGCCAGCTCACCGACAGGGGGCGCGTCTGGGGCCAACGTCCTGACTTTC	CASSPTGGASGANVLTF
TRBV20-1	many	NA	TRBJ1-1	TGCAGTGCTCCACCGGCAGGGCCGAACACTGAAGCTTTCTTT	CSAPPAGPNTEAFF
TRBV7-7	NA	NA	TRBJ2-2	TGTGCCAGCAGCCCTACTAGCCTCTACACCGGGGAGCTGTTTTTT	CASSPTSLYTGELFF
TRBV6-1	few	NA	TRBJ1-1	TGTGCCAGCAGTGAAAGCGCATCCTGGGGTGAAGCTTTCTTT	CASSESASWGEAFF
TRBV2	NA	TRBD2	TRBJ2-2	TGTGCCAGCAGTCAGACTAGCGGGAGGGCCTGGGACACCGGGGAGCTGTTTTTT	CASSQTSGRAWDTGELFF
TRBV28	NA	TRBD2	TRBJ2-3	TGTGCCAGCAGTTTCGTCGGGGGACTAGCGGGAGTAGGCACAGATACGCAGTATTTT	CASSFVGGLAGVGTDTQYF
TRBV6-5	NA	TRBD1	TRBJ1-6	TGTGCCAGCAGTTACATCTCGACCATGGGACAGTTCTATAATTCACCCCTCCACTTT	CASSYISTMGQFYNSPLHF
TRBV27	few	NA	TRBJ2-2	TGTGCCAGCAGCCCTATGGGGGGGCCGGGGAACACCGGGGAGCTGTTTTTT	CASSPMGGPGNTGELFF
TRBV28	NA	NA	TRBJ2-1	TGTGCCAGCAGTCTCTGGCGTGCGGGAACTCACAATGAGCAGTTCTTC	CASSLWRAGTHNEQFF
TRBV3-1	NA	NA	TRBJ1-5	TGTGCCAGCAGCCGGACAATAAATCAGCCCCAGCATTTT	CASSRTINQPQHF
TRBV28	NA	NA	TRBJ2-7	TGTGCCAGCAGTCCCCACAGGGAGTTGCTTGGCGAGCAGTACTTC	CASSPHRELLGEQYF
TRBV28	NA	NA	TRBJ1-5	TGTGCCAGCAGTTTCTGGGCATTGCATCAGCCCCAGCATTTT	CASSFWALHQPQHF
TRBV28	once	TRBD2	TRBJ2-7	TGTGCCAGCAGGCGAACCCGGGGGGGCCATTGGGCCTACGAGCAGTACTTC	CASRRTRGGHWAYEQYF
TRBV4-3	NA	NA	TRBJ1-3	TGCGCCAGCAGCCAAGTCGGGGAGCGAAACACCATATATTTT	CASSQVGERNTIYF
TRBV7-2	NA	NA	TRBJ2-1	TGTGCCAGCAGCTTGCGGTTGGCTAATGAGCAGTTCTTC	CASSLRLANEQFF
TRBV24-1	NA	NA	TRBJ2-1	TGTGCCACCAGTGATTCGTTCCTGCGAGTGGATGAGCAGTTCTTC	CATSDSFLRVDEQFF
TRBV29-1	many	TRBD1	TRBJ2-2	TGCAGCGTACGGACAGGCGGCACAACCGGGGAGCTGTTTTTT	CSVRTGGTTGELFF
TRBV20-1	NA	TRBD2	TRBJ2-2	TGCAGTGCTAGAGGACCGGGACTAGCGACCGGGGAGCTGTTTTTT	CSARGPGLATGELFF
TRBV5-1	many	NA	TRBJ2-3	TGCGCCAGCAGCTTGAGACCGACCACAGATACGCAGTATTTT	CASSLRPTTDTQYF
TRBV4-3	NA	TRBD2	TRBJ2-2	TGCGCCAGCAGCCACCTCGGACTAGCGGTCGGGGAGCTGTTTTTT	CASSHLGLAVGELFF
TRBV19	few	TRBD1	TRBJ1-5	TGTGCCAGTAGTAGGGTGAATCCGGGACAGGGTTTTCAGCCCCAGCATTTT	CASSRVNPGQGFQPQHF
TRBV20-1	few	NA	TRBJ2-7	TGCAGTGCTAGAGACAGATCTCTCTCCTACGAGCAGTACTTC	CSARDRSLSYEQYF
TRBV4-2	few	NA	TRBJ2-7	TGTGCCAGCAGCCAAGGAGGGGCCACCTACGAGCAGTACTTC	CASSQGGATYEQYF
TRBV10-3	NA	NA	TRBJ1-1	TGTGCCATCGGCCCACAGGCGTACACTGAAGCTTTCTTT	CAIGPQAYTEAFF
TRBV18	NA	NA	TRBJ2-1	TGTGCCAGCTCACCACCGGGGTTAGCCCACTACAATGAGCAGTTCTTC	CASSPPGLAHYNEQFF
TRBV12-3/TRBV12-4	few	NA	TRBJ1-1	TGTGCCAGCAGTGCCGGGACAATGAACACTGAAGCTTTCTTT	CASSAGTMNTEAFF
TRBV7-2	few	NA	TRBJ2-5	TGTGCCAGCAGCCTTTGGGTGGGCCAAGAAGAGACCCAGTACTTC	CASSLWVGQEETQYF
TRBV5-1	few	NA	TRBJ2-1	TGCGCCAGCAGCTTGCTGCCCCCAGGGGTGGGGGGTGACAATGAGCAGTTCTTC	CASSLLPPGVGGDNEQFF
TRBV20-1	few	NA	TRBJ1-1	TGCAGTGCTAGAGAGTGGAGGGTGCGCACTGAAGCTTTCTTT	CSAREWRVRTEAFF
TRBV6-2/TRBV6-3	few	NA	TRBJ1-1	TGTGCCAGCAGTTACTCGGATAAAGGGCTGGAAGCTTTCTTT	CASSYSDKGLEAFF
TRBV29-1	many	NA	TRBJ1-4	TGCAGCGCCAGGATAACTAATGAAAAACTGTTTTTT	CSARITNEKLFF
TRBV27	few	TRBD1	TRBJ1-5	TGTGCCAGCAGTTTATCAGGACAGGGGGGATGGGATCAGCCCCAGCATTTT	CASSLSGQGGWDQPQHF
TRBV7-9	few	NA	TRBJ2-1	TGTGCCAGCAGCTTAAGCCCCCCAAATGAGCAGTTCTTC	CASSLSPPNEQFF
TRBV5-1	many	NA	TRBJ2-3	TGCGCCAGCAGCGACCAGGGGACAGATACGCAGTATTTT	CASSDQGTDTQYF
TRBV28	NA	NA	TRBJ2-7	TGTGCCAGCAGTCTGGGTCAGGACTACGAGCAGTACTTC	CASSLGQDYEQYF
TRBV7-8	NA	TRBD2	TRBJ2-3	TGTGCCAGCAGCCGGAATAGGTGGTCGGGACTAGTGGTTACAGATACGCAGTATTTT	CASSRNRWSGLVVTDTQYF
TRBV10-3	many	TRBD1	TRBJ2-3	TGTGCCATCAGTGACGCGGACAGGGGTGGCACAGATACGCAGTATTTT	CAISDADRGGTDTQYF